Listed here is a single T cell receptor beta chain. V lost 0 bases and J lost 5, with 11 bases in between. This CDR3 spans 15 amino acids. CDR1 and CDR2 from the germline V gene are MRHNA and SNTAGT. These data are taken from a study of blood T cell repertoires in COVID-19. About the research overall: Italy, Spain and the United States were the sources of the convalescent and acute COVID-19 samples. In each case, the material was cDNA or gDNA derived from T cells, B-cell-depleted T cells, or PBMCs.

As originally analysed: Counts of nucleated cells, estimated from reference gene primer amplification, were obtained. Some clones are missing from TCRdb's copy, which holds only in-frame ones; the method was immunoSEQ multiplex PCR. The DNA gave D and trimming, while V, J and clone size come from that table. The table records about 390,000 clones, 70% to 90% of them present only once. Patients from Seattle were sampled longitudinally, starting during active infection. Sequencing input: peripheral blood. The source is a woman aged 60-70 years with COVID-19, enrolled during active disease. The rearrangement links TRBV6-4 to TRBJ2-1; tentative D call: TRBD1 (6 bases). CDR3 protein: CASSDSGAGNNEQFF. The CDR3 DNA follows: TGTGCCAGCAGTGACTCGGGGGCAGGGAACAATGAGCAGTTCTTC.